This record covers a single TCR beta chain. Its antigen is not identified. The data were obtained in a study of T cells after yellow fever vaccination. Study observations and caveats: Contamination by abundant bulk-population clonotypes could be present in FACS-sorted repertoires.

Each CDR3 protein is one row after TCRdb ran MiXCR on the 5' RACE reads. The sample includes hundreds of thousands of distinct CDR3 sequences, roughly 12% seen only once; the top ten take about an eighth. This TCR was sampled from a man aged 25 to 45 who received the YFV17D yellow fever vaccine. The source material was PBMCs, sampled on the day of the yellow fever booster vaccination.

The DNA of the CDR3 is TGTGCCAGCAGTTTCATAGACAATGAGCAGTTCTTC. This translates into CASSFIDNEQFF. The V gene is TRBV27, the J gene TRBJ2-1, with no clear D. CDR1 and CDR2 (germline): MNHEY, SMNVEV (reference sequence). The length of the CDR3 is 12 residues. V lost 3 bases, J lost 5 bases, and 5 bases lay in between.